The clone carrying this TCR beta chain was counted at least ten times. Its target is not known. The CDR3 contains 14 residues. Germline CDR1 LNHNV, CDR2 YYDKDF (reference sequence). The V and J ends lost 2 bases and 4 bases respectively, with 11 bases between them. The entry originates in a study of T cells in Graves' hyperthyroidism and ophthalmopathy. Study-level background: Peripheral blood sampling occurred at initial diagnosis, before any treatment. Study-wide results and limits: The model predicted ophthalmopathy a median approximately 6.3 months before onset.

RNA transcripts yielded amplified TCR beta CDR3 regions. Initially, a first-round RT-PCR of the TCR CDR3 employed the HTBI primer set. TCRdb re-derived calls from the multiplex PCR reads in MiXCR, one entry per CDR3 protein. The top ten hold more than 20% of the sample, which has 380,000 or so distinct CDR3 sequences, roughly 14% seen once. The clonotype was recovered from a man aged 25-45 years with Graves' hyperthyroidism that later progressed to Graves' ophthalmopathy. The sample taken for sequencing was blood. V is TRBV15 and J is TRBJ1-1; D is perhaps TRBD1 (6 bases). In DNA form, the CDR3 reads TGTGCCACCAGCAGACACAGGGTCCGCACTGAAGCTTTCTTT. Translating it yields CATSRHRVRTEAFF.